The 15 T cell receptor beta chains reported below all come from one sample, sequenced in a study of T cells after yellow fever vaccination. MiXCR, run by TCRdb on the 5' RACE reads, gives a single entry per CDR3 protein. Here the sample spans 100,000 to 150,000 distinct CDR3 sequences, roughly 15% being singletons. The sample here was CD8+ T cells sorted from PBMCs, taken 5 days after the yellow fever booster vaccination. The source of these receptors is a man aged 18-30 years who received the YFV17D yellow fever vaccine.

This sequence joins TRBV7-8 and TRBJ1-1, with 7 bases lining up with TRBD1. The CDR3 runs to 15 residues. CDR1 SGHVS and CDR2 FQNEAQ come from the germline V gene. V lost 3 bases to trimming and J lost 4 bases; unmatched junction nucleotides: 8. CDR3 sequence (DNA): TGTGCCAGCAGCTTCACAGGGGAGAGGGGCACTGAAGCTTTCTTT. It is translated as CASSFTGERGTEAFF. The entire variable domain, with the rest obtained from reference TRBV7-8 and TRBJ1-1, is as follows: GAGVSQSPRYKVAKRGQDVALRCDPISGHVSLFWYQQALGQGPEFLTYFQNEAQLDKSGLPSDRFFAERPEGSVSTLKIQRTQQEDSAVYLCASSFTGERGTEAFFGQGTRLTVV.

The DNA of the CDR3 is TGTGCCAGCCGCTCCGGGACAGGAGGATACGAGCAGTACTTC. Its protein product is CASRSGTGGYEQYF. The chain recombines TRBV27 with TRBJ2-7, with 8 bases aligning to TRBD1. The J segment lost 4 bases and the V segment lost 8 bases, leaving 10 bases of the junction unmatched. Germline V CDR1 and CDR2: MNHEY, SMNVEV (reference sequence). The CDR3 consists of 14 residues.

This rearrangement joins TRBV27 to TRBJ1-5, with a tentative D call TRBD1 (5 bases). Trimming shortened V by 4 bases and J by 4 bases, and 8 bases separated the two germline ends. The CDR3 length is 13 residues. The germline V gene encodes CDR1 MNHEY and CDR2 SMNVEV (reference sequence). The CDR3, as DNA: TGTGCCAGCAGTTGGGGCGTAAATCAGCCCCAGCATTTT. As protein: CASSWGVNQPQHF.

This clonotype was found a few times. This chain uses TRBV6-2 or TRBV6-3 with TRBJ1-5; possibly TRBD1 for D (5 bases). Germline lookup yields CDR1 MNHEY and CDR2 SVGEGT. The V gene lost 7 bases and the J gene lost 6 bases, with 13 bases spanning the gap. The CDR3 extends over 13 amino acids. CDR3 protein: CASNNGGIQPQHF. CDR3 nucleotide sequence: TGTGCCAGCAACAACGGGGGAATTCAGCCCCAGCATTTT.

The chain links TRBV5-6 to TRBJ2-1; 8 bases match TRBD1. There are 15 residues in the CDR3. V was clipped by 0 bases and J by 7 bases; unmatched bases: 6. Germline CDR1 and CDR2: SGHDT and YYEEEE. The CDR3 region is CASSLVGRGRNEQFF. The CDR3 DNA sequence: TGTGCCAGCAGCTTGGTCGGCAGGGGGCGGAATGAGCAGTTCTTC.

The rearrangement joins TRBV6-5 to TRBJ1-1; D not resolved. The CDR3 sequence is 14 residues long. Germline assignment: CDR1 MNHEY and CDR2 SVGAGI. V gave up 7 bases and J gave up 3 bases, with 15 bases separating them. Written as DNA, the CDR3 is TGTGCCAGCACCCCCGGTGGCCATTACACTGAAGCTTTCTTT. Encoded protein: CASTPGGHYTEAFF.

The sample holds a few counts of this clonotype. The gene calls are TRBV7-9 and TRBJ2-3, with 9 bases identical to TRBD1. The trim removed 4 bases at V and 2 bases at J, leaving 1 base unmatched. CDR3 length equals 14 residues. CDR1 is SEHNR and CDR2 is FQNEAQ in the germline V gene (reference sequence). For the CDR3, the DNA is TGTGCCAGCAGCTGGACAGGGGCCACAGATACGCAGTATTTT. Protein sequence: CASSWTGATDTQYF. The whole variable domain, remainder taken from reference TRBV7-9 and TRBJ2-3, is DTGVSQNPRHKITKRGQNVTFRCDPISEHNRLYWYRQTLGQGPEFLTYFQNEAQLEKSRLLSDRFSAERPKGSFSTLEIQRTEQGDSAMYLCASSWTGATDTQYFGPGTRLTVL.

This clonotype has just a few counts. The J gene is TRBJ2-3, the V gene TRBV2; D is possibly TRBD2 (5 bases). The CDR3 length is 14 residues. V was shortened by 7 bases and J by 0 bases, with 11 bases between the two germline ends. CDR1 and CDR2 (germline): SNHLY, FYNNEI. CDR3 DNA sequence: TGTGCCAGCATTAACGGGGAAAGCACAGATACGCAGTATTTT. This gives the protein CASINGESTDTQYF.

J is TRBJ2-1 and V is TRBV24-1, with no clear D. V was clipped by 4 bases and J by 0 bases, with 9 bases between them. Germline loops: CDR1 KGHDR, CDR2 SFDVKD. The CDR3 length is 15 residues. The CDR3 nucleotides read TGTGCCACCAGTGACCGGACGCGCTCCTACAATGAGCAGTTCTTC. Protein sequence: CATSDRTRSYNEQFF.

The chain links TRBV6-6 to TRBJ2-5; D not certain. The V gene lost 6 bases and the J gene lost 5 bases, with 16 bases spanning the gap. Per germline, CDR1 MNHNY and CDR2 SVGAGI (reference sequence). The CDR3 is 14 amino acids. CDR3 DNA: TGTGCCAGCAGCCCAAACCTGGGTTCGGAGACCCAGTACTTC. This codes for CASSPNLGSETQYF.

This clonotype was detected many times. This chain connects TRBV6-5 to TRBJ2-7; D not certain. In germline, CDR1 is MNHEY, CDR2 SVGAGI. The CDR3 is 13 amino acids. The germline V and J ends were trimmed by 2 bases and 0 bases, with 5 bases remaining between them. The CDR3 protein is CASSYDGSYEQYF. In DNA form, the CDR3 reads TGTGCCAGCAGTTACGATGGCTCCTACGAGCAGTACTTC.

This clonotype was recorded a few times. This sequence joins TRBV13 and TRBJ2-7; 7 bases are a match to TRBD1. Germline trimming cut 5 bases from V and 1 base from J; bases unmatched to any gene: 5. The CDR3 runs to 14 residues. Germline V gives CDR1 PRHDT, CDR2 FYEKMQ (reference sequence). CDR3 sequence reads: CASSLRDSSYEQYF. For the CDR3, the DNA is TGTGCCAGCAGCCTCCGGGACAGTTCCTACGAGCAGTACTTC.

CDR3 in amino acids: CASSHFHYGQGRNSPLHF. In DNA, the CDR3 is TGCGCCAGCAGCCATTTTCACTATGGACAGGGGCGAAATTCACCCCTCCACTTT. The chain is built from TRBV4-1 and TRBJ1-6; 9 bases are a match to TRBD1. V trimming: 3 bases; J trimming: 7 bases; junction bases outside the gene matches: 13. Germline V CDR1 and CDR2: MGHRA, YSYEKL. CDR3 length equals 18 residues.

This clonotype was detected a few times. The CDR3 protein is CSAWTELNTEAFF. CDR3 nucleotides: TGCAGCGCATGGACAGAATTGAACACTGAAGCTTTCTTT. This chain uses TRBV29-1 with TRBJ1-1, with D possibly being TRBD1 (6 bases). CDR3 length: 13 amino acids. Trimming pared 7 bases from V and 0 bases from J, leaving 12 bases between. Germline lookup yields CDR1 SQVTM and CDR2 ANQGSEA.

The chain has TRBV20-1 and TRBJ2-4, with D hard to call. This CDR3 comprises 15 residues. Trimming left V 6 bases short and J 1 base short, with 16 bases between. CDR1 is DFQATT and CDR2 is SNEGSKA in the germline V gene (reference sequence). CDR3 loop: CSATPTLRAKNIQYF. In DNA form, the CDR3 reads TGCAGTGCAACGCCGACTCTACGCGCCAAAAACATTCAGTACTTC.